Listed below are T cell receptor beta chains from one sample, sequenced in a study of T cell responses to AZD1222 COVID-19 vaccine. Method: immunoSEQ multiplex PCR; TCRdb's copy keeps in-frame clones and lacks some. The sample contains tens of thousands of clones, approximately 89% of which appear only once. The sequencing here drew on peripheral blood, taken on day 0 of AZD1222 vaccination. The source of these receptors is an adult in good health. The CDR3 runs from the conserved cysteine through the conserved F or W. The D gene is left open where the match is weak. Rows give clone size only sometimes, using once, few, many, or a class for an expanded clone.

>TRBD1|.|TRBJ1-1|TRBV6-4|13
TGTGCCAGCAGTCAGGGGGGATCCACTGAAGCTTTCTTT
CASSQGGSTEAFF
>TRBD1|.|TRBJ1-1|TRBV7-9|18
TGTGCCAGCAGCTATAACAGGGGGAGTATCCTACGGGGCACTGAAGCTTTCTTT
CASSYNRGSILRGTEAFF
>TRBD2|.|TRBJ2-5|TRBV6-5|16
TGTGCCAGCAGTTACTCGAGTAGCGGGGGGGCTGGGACCCAGTACTTC
CASSYSSSGGAGTQYF
>TRBD1|.|TRBJ1-6|TRBV6-5|15
TGTGCCAGCAGTCCGAGACAGGGGGTAAATTCACCCCTCCACTTT
CASSPRQGVNSPLHF
>TRBD1|.|TRBJ2-2|TRBV6-5|14
TGTGCCAGCAGGAGGGACAGGGACACCGGGGAGCTGTTTTTT
CASRRDRDTGELFF
>.|.|TRBJ2-7|TRBV12-3/TRBV12-4|13
TGTGCCAGCAGCCGGATGGAAGTCTACGAGCAGTACTTC
CASSRMEVYEQYF
>.|.|TRBJ1-2|TRBV5-1|16
TGCGCCAGCAGCTTGGCCGTAGGGTCTAATTACTATGGCTACACCTTC
CASSLAVGSNYYGYTF
>TRBD2|.|TRBJ2-5|TRBV5-5|17
TGTGCCAGCAGCCTACAGGGTCTGGCGGGGGGGCAAGAGACCCAGTACTTC
CASSLQGLAGGQETQYF
>.|.|TRBJ2-5|TRBV5-1|13
TGCGCCAGCAGCCCATCGTACCAAGAGACCCAGTACTTC
CASSPSYQETQYF
>TRBD1|.|TRBJ2-5|TRBV7-9|14
TGTGCCAGCAGCTCCGACAGGGGTGGTGAGACCCAGTACTTC
CASSSDRGGETQYF
>TRBD1|medium-sized|TRBJ2-7|TRBV7-9|16
TGTGCCAGCCAGGGACAGGGGAGTTTCCCCTACTACGAGCAGTACTTC
CASQGQGSFPYYEQYF
>TRBD2|.|TRBJ2-1|TRBV11-2|15
TGTGCCAGCACTCTCGGAACTAGCGGGGGCAATGAGCAGTTCTTC
CASTLGTSGGNEQFF
>TRBD1|once|TRBJ2-2|TRBV12-3/TRBV12-4|13
TGTGCCACAGGACAGGGTGGCACCGGGGAGCTGTTTTTT
CATGQGGTGELFF
>.|.|TRBJ1-3|TRBV18|15
TGTGCCAGCTCACCACCGGGACCGGCGAGGGACACCATATATTTT
CASSPPGPARDTIYF
>TRBD2|.|TRBJ2-3|TRBV15|16
TGTGCCACCAGCAGAGAACTAGCGGGGGGCCCAGATACGCAGTATTTT
CATSRELAGGPDTQYF
>TRBD1|.|TRBJ1-4|TRBV29-1|15
TGCAGCGTCCTCAACAGGGGGCCCCCCTATGGGAAACTGTTTTTT
CSVLNRGPPYGKLFF
>.|.|TRBJ2-3|TRBV10-1|14
TGCGCCAGCAGACAGGGTGGGAGCACAGATACGCAGTATTTT
CASRQGGSTDTQYF
>.|.|TRBJ1-1|TRBV10-3|11
TGTGCCATCGAAGACAACACTGAAGCTTTCTTT
CAIEDNTEAFF
>TRBD1|.|TRBJ2-1|TRBV6-4|13
TGTGCCAGCAGTGAGACCCTACAGGGGAGAACTATCTTC
CASSETLQGRTIF
>.|.|TRBJ1-2|TRBV18|11
TGTGCCAGCTCACCTGGGAATGGCTACACCTTC
CASSPGNGYTF